One and the same sample provided the 14 T cell receptor beta chains below, sequenced in a study of cytomegalovirus exposure and HLA in healthy donors. The PCR was carried out with 60 Vbeta primers and 13 Jbeta primers. The protocol was immunoSEQ multiplex PCR, while the TCRdb copy is restricted to in-frame clones and leaves out a portion. Here the sample spans some 140,000 clones, nearly 80% being singletons. The specimen was PBMCs. The source is a man between 25 and 39 years old in good health and CMV-seropositive.

The chain joins TRBV7-8 to TRBJ1-4; a possible D gene is TRBD1 (5 bases). This CDR3 comprises 14 residues. V gave up 5 bases and J gave up 7 bases, with 14 bases separating them. Germline CDR1 reads SGHVS; CDR2 reads FQNEAQ. The CDR3 loop reads CASSTLWGGEKLFF. In nucleotides, the CDR3 is TGTGCCAGCAGCACGTTATGGGGGGGTGAAAAACTGTTTTTT.

Worth noting for this clone: A junction boundary mismatches the germline segment, possibly from a read error. The chain links TRBV7-9 to TRBJ2-6; weak D call: TRBD1 (6 bases). Germline values: CDR1 SEHNR, CDR2 FQNEAQ (reference sequence). This CDR3 has 16 residues. CDR3 coding DNA: TGTTCCAGCAGCCTCCCAAGGGGGTCTGGGGCCAACGTCCTGACTTTC. It specifies CSSSLPRGSGANVLTF. The whole variable domain, filled in from reference TRBV7-9 and TRBJ2-6, reads DTGVSQNPRHKITKRGQNVTFRCDPISEHNRLYWYRQTLGQGPEFLTYFQNEAQLEKSRLLSDRFSAERPKGSFSTLEIQRTEQGDSAMYLCSSSLPRGSGANVLTFGAGSRLTVL.

This chain joins TRBV19 and TRBJ1-1; tentatively, D is TRBD1 (6 bases). Germline assignment: CDR1 LNHDA and CDR2 SQIVND (reference sequence). The length of the CDR3 is 15 residues. V was clipped by 7 bases and J by 0 bases, with 15 bases between them. In nucleotides, the CDR3 is TGTGCCAGTACACAGGGCACATATATGAACACTGAAGCTTTCTTT. Its protein product is CASTQGTYMNTEAFF. Filled out from reference TRBV19 and TRBJ1-1, the complete variable domain reads DGGITQSPKYLFRKEGQNVTLSCEQNLNHDAMYWYRQDPGQGLRLIYYSQIVNDFQKGDIAEGYSVSREKKESFPLTVTSAQKNPTAFYLCASTQGTYMNTEAFFGQGTRLTVV.

V and J are TRBV2 and TRBJ1-2, with 7 bases lining up with TRBD1. The CDR3 spans 14 residues. The trim removed 6 bases at V and 1 base at J, leaving 5 bases unmatched. Germline CDR1 reads SNHLY; CDR2 reads FYNNEI. The CDR3 is CASRGDSHNYGYTF. The CDR3 nucleotides are TGTGCCAGCAGAGGGGACAGCCATAACTATGGCTACACCTTC.

The chain employs TRBV7-2 and TRBJ1-2, with D perhaps TRBD1 (5 bases). This CDR3 contains 13 residues. Germline V gene data show CDR1 as SGHTA and CDR2 as FQGNSA. V lost 1 base, J lost 3 bases, and 6 bases lay in between. The DNA of the CDR3 is TGTGCCAGCAGCTTAGGCAGGGACTATGGCTACACCTTC. It yields the protein CASSLGRDYGYTF.

This clone was recorded a few times. V usage is TRBV19 and J usage is TRBJ1-2; 8 bases map to TRBD1. The V segment lost 4 bases and the J segment 2 bases; nucleotides outside the gene matches: 6. The CDR3 is 15 residues long. The germline V gene encodes CDR1 LNHDA and CDR2 SQIVND (reference sequence). CDR3 protein: CASSTARTGNYGYTF. CDR3 DNA sequence: TGTGCCAGTAGTACGGCCAGGACAGGGAACTATGGCTACACCTTC.

This clone was detected once. The rearrangement joins TRBV2 to TRBJ2-3; D not certain. The CDR3 totals 14 residues. V shed 3 bases and J shed 4 bases, with 11 bases lying between them. Germline-derived CDR1 and CDR2 are SNHLY and FYNNEI. CDR3 region: CASSDLWAPDTQYF. CDR3 in DNA: TGTGCCAGCAGTGATCTGTGGGCCCCAGATACGCAGTATTTT. Based on the CDR3 plus reference TRBV2 and TRBJ2-3, the full variable domain is EPEVTQTPSHQVTQMGQEVILRCVPISNHLYFYWYRQILGQKVEFLVSFYNNEISEKSEIFDDQFSVERPDGSNFTLKIRSTKLEDSAMYFCASSDLWAPDTQYFGPGTRLTVL.

The genes are TRBV7-6 and TRBJ2-7; 9 positions agree with TRBD1. The CDR3 is made up of 17 amino acids. With 1 base clipped from V and 4 bases from J, the junction kept 11 bases outside the gene matches. CDR1 is SGHVS, CDR2 FNYEAQ, per germline. CDR3 sequence: CASSLGRGGTGSYEQYF. In DNA form, the CDR3 reads TGTGCCAGCAGCTTAGGTCGGGGTGGGACAGGGTCATACGAGCAGTACTTC.

This clone was seen just once. The chain employs TRBV7-2 and TRBJ2-1; perhaps TRBD2 as D (5 bases). CDR3 length equals 14 residues. The germline V gene has CDR1 SGHTA and CDR2 FQGNSA. The germline V and J ends were trimmed by 5 bases and 14 bases, with 22 bases remaining between them. DNA of the CDR3: TGTGCCAGCAGCCACTCGACTATGCCTGGCATGGAGTTCTTC. It translates to CASSHSTMPGMEFF.

This chain connects TRBV7-2 to TRBJ1-2; the match to TRBD1 covers 7 bases. J gave up 2 bases and V 4 bases, and 7 bases lay outside the gene matches. The germline CDR1 and CDR2 sequences are SGHTA and FQGNSA. The CDR3 spans 15 residues. The CDR3 DNA reads TGTGCCAGCAGCTCTCGACAGGGCGTCAACTATGGCTACACCTTC. Encoded protein: CASSSRQGVNYGYTF.

The table lists this clone with a few counts. The chain links TRBV10-3 to TRBJ1-3; D is unresolved. V lost 5 bases and J 0 bases, leaving 8 bases between the germline ends. The CDR3 sequence is 14 residues long. The germline V gene encodes CDR1 ENHRY and CDR2 SYGVKD. The CDR3 DNA sequence: TGTGCCATCAGTAACCGGAGCTCTGGAAACACCATATATTTT. This gives the protein CAISNRSSGNTIYF.

The V gene is TRBV14, the J gene TRBJ2-3; 8 bases are a match to TRBD1. Germline V gene lookup returns CDR1 SGHDN and CDR2 FVKESK. Losses at the gene ends were 5 bases for V and 1 base for J; bases not matched to a gene: 5. The CDR3 length is 15 residues. CDR3 nucleotides: TGTGCCAGCAGCACTCGACAGGGGCGCACAGATACGCAGTATTTT. Translation gives CASSTRQGRTDTQYF.

Only one count was recorded for this clone. The CDR3 nucleotides read TGTGCCAGCAGCTTTCTTGACAGAGGGGGCAATGAGCAGTTCTTC. This gives the protein CASSFLDRGGNEQFF. The chain links TRBV5-6 to TRBJ2-1; possible D gene TRBD1, 6 bases. This CDR3 comprises 15 residues. Germline assignment: CDR1 SGHDT and CDR2 YYEEEE. Deletions cut 2 bases from V and 6 bases from J, with 15 bases between.

Comment on this clone: The conserved final phenylalanine or tryptophan is absent from the CDR3, which likely points to a read error. Because the CDR3's place on the DNA is in doubt, the DNA is left out and the CDR3 is given as listed by TCRdb. The chain joins TRBV10-1 to TRBJ1-5; the D segment call TRBD1 is taken from the table without a DNA check. Germline-derived CDR1 and CDR2 are WNHNN and SYGVQD (reference sequence). The CDR3 numbers 13 amino acids, ends counted. The chain's CDR3 is CASSGVRARLHPP.